Sequencing of this TCR beta chain was carried out in a study of T cell responses to AZD1222 COVID-19 vaccine. Germline V lookup: CDR1 SGDLS, CDR2 YYNGEE. This CDR3 has 19 residues. Trimming pared 5 bases from V and 0 bases from J, leaving 24 bases between. Data came from immunoSEQ multiplex PCR; TCRdb stores just in-frame clones and leaves some out. The data contain approximately 150,000 clones, 92% of them singletons. V is TRBV9 and J is TRBJ2-1, with a weak D call TRBD1 (6 bases). Sequenced here: peripheral blood, sampled 28 days after the second AZD1222 dose. This TCR came from an adult who received the AZD1222 COVID-19 vaccine. CDR3 protein: CASSIRDIVQFSSYNEQFF. CDR3 nucleotides: TGTGCCAGCAGTATCCGGGACATTGTCCAATTTAGCTCCTACAATGAGCAGTTCTTC.